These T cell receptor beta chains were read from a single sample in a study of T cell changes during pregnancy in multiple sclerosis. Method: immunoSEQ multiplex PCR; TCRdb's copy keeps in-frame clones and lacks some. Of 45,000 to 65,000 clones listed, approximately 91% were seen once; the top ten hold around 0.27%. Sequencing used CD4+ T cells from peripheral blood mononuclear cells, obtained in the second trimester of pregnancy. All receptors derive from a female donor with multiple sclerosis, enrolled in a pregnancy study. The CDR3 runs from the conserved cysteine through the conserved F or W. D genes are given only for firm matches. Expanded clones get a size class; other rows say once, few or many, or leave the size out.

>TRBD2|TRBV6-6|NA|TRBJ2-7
TGTGCCAGCAGTTACTCGTTCCGAGCGGGGTACGAGCAGTACTTC
CASSYSFRAGYEQYF
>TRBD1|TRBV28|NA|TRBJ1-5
TGTGCCAGCAGTTTAGTTGTGGGACAGGGGGATTATAGCAATCAGCCCCAGCATTTT
CASSLVVGQGDYSNQPQHF
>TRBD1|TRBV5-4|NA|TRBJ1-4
TGTGCCAGCAGCTTGGGGGCGCAGGGGGCGGGTGAAAAACTGTTTTTT
CASSLGAQGAGEKLFF
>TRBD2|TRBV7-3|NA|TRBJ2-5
TGTGCCAGCAGCCGGACTAGCGGGGGGGCAGAGACCCAGTACTTC
CASSRTSGGAETQYF
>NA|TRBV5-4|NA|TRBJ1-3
TGTGCCAGCAGTCTGGATGGGGCCCTCTCTGGAAACACCATATATTTT
CASSLDGALSGNTIYF
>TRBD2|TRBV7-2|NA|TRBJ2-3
TGTGCCAGCAGCTTAGGGGTTAGCGGGAACACAGATACGCAGTATTTT
CASSLGVSGNTDTQYF
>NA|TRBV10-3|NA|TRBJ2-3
TGTGCCATCAGTGAGTCCCCCATAGATACGCAGTATTTT
CAISESPIDTQYF
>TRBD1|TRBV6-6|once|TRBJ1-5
TGTGCCAGCAGGCTAGACAGGGGTGGACAGCCCCAGCATTTT
CASRLDRGGQPQHF
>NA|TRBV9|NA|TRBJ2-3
TGTGCCAGCAGCGTAGGCGCGGGACTCGAAGACCGATCGCAGTATTTT
CASSVGAGLEDRSQYF
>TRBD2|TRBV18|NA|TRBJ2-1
TGTGCCAGCTCACCCCGATTAGCGGGAGGGTACAATGAGCAGTTCTTC
CASSPRLAGGYNEQFF
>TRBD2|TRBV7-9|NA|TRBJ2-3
TGTGCCAGCAGCCTCCACTCGGTAGCGGGGGGGAGCACAGATACGCAGTATTTT
CASSLHSVAGGSTDTQYF
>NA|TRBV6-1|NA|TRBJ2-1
TGTGCCGGCCGGGGGACGGACAGGCACAATGAGCAGTTCTTC
CAGRGTDRHNEQFF
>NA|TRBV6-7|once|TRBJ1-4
TGTGCCAGCTCGGACCAACGACAGGCCCGAAATGCAACTAATGAAAAACTGTTTTTT
CASSDQRQARNATNEKLFF
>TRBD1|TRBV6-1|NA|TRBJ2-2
TGTGCCGGAAGACAGGGAATGAACACCGGGGAGCTGTTTTTT
CAGRQGMNTGELFF
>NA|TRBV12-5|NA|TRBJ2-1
TGTGCTAGTGGTCCTCCAGCGGTTTTTGAGCAGTTCTTC
CASGPPAVFEQFF
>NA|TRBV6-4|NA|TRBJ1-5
TGTGCCAGCAGCGAGTACGGGGGCAATCAGCCCCAGCATTTT
CASSEYGGNQPQHF
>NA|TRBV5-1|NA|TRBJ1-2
TGCGCCAGCAGCTTGGAGGGGATCTATGGCTACACCTTC
CASSLEGIYGYTF
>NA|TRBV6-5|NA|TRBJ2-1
TGTGCCAGCAGTTACTCGAGGGCAGTATACAATGAGCAGTTCTTC
CASSYSRAVYNEQFF
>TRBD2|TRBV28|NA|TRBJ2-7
TGTGCCAGCAGTTTGGGGCTAGCGGGGGGGCGTCTCTACGAGCAGTACTTC
CASSLGLAGGRLYEQYF
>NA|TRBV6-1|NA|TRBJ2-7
TGTGCCAGCATCTCGGGGAATAGCTACGAGCAGTACTTC
CASISGNSYEQYF
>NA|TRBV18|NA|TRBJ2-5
TGTGCCAGCTCACCAGAGGCCGGGTTTGGAGAGACCCAGTACTTC
CASSPEAGFGETQYF
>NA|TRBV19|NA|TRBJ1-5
TGTGCCAGTAGTATAGGCGGGCCCGGTAATCAGCCCCAGCATTTT
CASSIGGPGNQPQHF
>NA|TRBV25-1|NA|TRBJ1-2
TGTGCCAGCAGTGACCTCCGGGAGGGGAGGAATGGCTACACCTTC
CASSDLREGRNGYTF
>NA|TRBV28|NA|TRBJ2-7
TGTGCCACCGAGGATTCGGGGGACCCTACTTACGAGCAGTACTTC
CATEDSGDPTYEQYF
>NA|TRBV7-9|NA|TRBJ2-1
TGTGCCAGCAGCTACCTATACCTGCGGGGGCCTCCTTCGAATGAGCAGTTCTTC
CASSYLYLRGPPSNEQFF
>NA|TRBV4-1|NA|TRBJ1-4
TGCGCCAGCAGCCAAGATCGGGGTGGGTACAATGAAAAACTGTTTTTT
CASSQDRGGYNEKLFF
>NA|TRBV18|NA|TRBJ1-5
TGTGCCAGCTCACCAGAGGCCCTCGAGCAGCCCCAGCATTTT
CASSPEALEQPQHF
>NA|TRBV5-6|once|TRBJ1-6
TGTGCCAGCAGCTTGATGTTCAGGGTGGAGTCACCCCTCCACTTT
CASSLMFRVESPLHF
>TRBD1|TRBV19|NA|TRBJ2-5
TGTGCCAGTAGTTCAACGACAGGGAGTAGGGAGACCCAGTACTTC
CASSSTTGSRETQYF
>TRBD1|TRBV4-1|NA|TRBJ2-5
TGCGCCAGCAGCCAAGGGACAGGACAAGAGACCCAGTACTTC
CASSQGTGQETQYF
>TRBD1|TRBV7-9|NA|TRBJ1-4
TGTGCCAGCAGCTCGGGACAGGGGAATGAAAAACTGTTTTTT
CASSSGQGNEKLFF
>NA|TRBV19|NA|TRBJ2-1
TGTGCCAGTAGGGAGGGACAGCAAACCTACAATGAGCAGTTCTTC
CASREGQQTYNEQFF